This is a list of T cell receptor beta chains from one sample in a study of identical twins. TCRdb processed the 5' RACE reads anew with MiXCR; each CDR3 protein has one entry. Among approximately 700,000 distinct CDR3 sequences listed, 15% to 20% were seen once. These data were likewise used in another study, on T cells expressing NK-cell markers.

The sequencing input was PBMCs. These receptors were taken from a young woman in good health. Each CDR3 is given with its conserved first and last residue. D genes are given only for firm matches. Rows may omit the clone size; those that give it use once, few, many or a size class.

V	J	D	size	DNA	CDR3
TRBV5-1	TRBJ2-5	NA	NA	TGCGCCAGCAGCTTAGCGGAAAGGGAGACCCAGTACTTC	CASSLAERETQYF
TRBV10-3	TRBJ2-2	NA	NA	TGTGCCATCAGTGAGTCATTAAGGACCGGGGAGCTGTTTTTT	CAISESLRTGELFF
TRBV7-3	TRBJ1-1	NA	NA	TGTGCCAGCCGCCTCCACATGAACACTGAAGCTTTCTTT	CASRLHMNTEAFF
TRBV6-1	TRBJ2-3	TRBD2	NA	TGTGCCAGCAGCGGGACTAGCGTATACACAGATACGCAGTATTTT	CASSGTSVYTDTQYF
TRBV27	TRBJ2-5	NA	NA	TGTGCCAGCGGCCCTTACGGCAGCCAGACCCAGTACTTC	CASGPYGSQTQYF
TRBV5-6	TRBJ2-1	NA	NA	TGTGCCAGCCAACTTGAGGGGACGGGATACAATGAGCAGTTCTTC	CASQLEGTGYNEQFF
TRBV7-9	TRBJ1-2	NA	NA	TGTGCCAGCAGCTTACAGAGCCTATCTATGAGCTACACCTTC	CASSLQSLSMSYTF
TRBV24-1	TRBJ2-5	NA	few	TGTGCCACCAGTGACGCCAGAGAGACCCAGTACTTC	CATSDARETQYF
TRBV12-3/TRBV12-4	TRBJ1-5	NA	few	TGTGCCAGCAGTCCCCAACCGAGTAATCAGCCCCAGCATTTT	CASSPQPSNQPQHF
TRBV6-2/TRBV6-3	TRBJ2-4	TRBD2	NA	TGTGCCAGCAGCACCAGGCGGGAGAGTAACATTCAGTACTTC	CASSTRRESNIQYF
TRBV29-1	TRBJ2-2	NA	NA	TGCAGCGTTGAAACACACACCGGGGAGCTGTTTTTT	CSVETHTGELFF
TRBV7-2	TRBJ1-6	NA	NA	TGTGCCAGCAGCTTTGGGACAAGTAATTCACCCCTCCACTTT	CASSFGTSNSPLHF
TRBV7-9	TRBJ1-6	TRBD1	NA	TGTGCCAGCAGGGACAGGGGGAATTCACCCCTCCACTTT	CASRDRGNSPLHF
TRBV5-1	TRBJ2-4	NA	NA	TGCGCCAGCAGCTTACCACGGACGGAGAAAAACATTCAGTACTTC	CASSLPRTEKNIQYF
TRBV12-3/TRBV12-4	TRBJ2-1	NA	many	TGTGCCAGCAGTGCGTACGACCCCAATGAGCAGTTCTTC	CASSAYDPNEQFF
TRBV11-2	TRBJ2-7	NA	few	TGTGCCAGCACTTCACCGGCCTCCACCTACGAGCAGTACTTC	CASTSPASTYEQYF
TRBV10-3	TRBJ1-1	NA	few	TGTGCCATCAGTGACGCACTAACTGAAGCTTTCTTT	CAISDALTEAFF
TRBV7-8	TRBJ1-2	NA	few	TGTGCCGCCGGCCCGGAAGGGAACCGTGGCTACACCTTC	CAAGPEGNRGYTF
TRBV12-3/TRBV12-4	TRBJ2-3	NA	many	TGTGCCAGCAGTTTAGCCCTAGATACGCAGTATTTT	CASSLALDTQYF
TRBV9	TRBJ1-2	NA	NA	TGTGCCAGCGGTAACGGCTACACCTTC	CASGNGYTF
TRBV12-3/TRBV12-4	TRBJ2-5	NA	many	TGTGCCAGCAGTCCCGAGAGGGAGACCCAGTACTTC	CASSPERETQYF
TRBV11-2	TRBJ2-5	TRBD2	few	TGTGCCAGCAGCCCGGGACTAGCGGGATCGGCCGGTTCGTTGACCCAGTACTTC	CASSPGLAGSAGSLTQYF
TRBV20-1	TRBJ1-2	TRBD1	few	TGCAGTGCTAGTCCCACAGGGGCTAACTATGGCTACACCTTC	CSASPTGANYGYTF
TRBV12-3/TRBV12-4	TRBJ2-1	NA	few	TGTGCCAGCAGCCCCCGCCGAATAAATGAGCAGTTCTTC	CASSPRRINEQFF
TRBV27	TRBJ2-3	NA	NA	TGTGCCAGCAGTTTCCGACGTACCGGGACTAGCACAGATACGCAGTATTTT	CASSFRRTGTSTDTQYF
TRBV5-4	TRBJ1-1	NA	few	TGTGCCAGCAGCTTGGGTAACGGGGGGACTGAAGCTTTCTTT	CASSLGNGGTEAFF
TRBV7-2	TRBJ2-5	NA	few	TGTGCCAGCAGCTTCACGGCTGGGGGTGAGACCCAGTACTTC	CASSFTAGGETQYF
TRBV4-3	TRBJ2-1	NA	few	TGCGCCAGCAGCCAAGATGGACAGAGTCAGGGCTATGAGCAGTTCTTC	CASSQDGQSQGYEQFF
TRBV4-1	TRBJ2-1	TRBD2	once	TGCGCCAGCAGCCAAGATCGAGCTAGCGGGGCTTACAATGAGCAGTTCTTC	CASSQDRASGAYNEQFF
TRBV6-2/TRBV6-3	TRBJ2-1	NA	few	TGTGCCAGCACGCGGCGGTCCTCCTACAATGAGCAGTTCTTC	CASTRRSSYNEQFF
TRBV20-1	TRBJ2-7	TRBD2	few	TGCAGTGCCTGGGACTATCTCCAAACCTACGAGCAGTACTTC	CSAWDYLQTYEQYF
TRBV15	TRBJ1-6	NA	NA	TGTGCCACCAGCAGAGATCAGGTTTCACCCCTCCACTTT	CATSRDQVSPLHF
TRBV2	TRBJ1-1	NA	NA	TGTGCCAGCACGGTCACTGAAGCTTTCTTT	CASTVTEAFF
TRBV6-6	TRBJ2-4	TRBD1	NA	TGTGCCAGCAGTCTCGGACAGGGTGGCATTCAGTACTTC	CASSLGQGGIQYF
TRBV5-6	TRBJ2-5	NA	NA	TGTGCCAGCAGCTTGGCATCTGGGGGCGGCGAGGAGACCCAGTACTTC	CASSLASGGGEETQYF
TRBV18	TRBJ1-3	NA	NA	TGTGCCAGCTCACCCCGAGAAGTGTCCATCGGGGGAAACACCATATATTTT	CASSPREVSIGGNTIYF
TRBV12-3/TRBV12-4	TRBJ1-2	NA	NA	TGTGCCAGCAGTTCTGGTCCTCGTGGCTACACCTTC	CASSSGPRGYTF
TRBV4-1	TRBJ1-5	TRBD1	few	TGCGCCAGCAGCCCACAGGGGATCAATCAGCCCCAGCATTTT	CASSPQGINQPQHF
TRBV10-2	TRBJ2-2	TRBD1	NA	TGCGCCAGCAGTGACCCGGGACAGCCCCCGAACACCGGGGAGCTGTTTTTT	CASSDPGQPPNTGELFF
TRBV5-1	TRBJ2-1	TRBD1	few	TGCGCCAGCAGCCAGCAGGGGGCTGGGCCCTACAATGAGCAGTTCTTC	CASSQQGAGPYNEQFF
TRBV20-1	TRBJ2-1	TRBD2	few	TGCAGTGCTAGAGGGAGACTAGCGGGAGACTACAATGAGCAGTTCTTC	CSARGRLAGDYNEQFF
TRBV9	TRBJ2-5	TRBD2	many	TGTGCCAGCAGCGCCCAACTAGCGGGGGGACAAGAGACCCAGTACTTC	CASSAQLAGGQETQYF
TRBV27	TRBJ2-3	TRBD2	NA	TGTGCCAGCGGGGCGGGAGGTTTCACAGATACGCAGTATTTT	CASGAGGFTDTQYF
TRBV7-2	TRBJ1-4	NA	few	TGTGCCAGCAGCTTAGGGTCCGCAGGACTTGGTGAAAAACTGTTTTTT	CASSLGSAGLGEKLFF
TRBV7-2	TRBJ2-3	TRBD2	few	TGTGCCGGTGGACTAGCGGGAGTAGAAGATACGCAGTATTTT	CAGGLAGVEDTQYF
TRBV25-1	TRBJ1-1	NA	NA	TGTGCCAGCAGTGAAGGTGGGCGAGCTTTCTTT	CASSEGGRAFF
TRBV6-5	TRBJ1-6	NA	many	TGTGCCAGCAGTTACTTGGGGTACAATTCACCCCTCCACTTT	CASSYLGYNSPLHF
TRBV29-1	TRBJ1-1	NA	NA	TGCAGCGCAAAGGGGATACTGAACACTGAAGCTTTCTTT	CSAKGILNTEAFF
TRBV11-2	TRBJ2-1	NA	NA	TGTGCCAGCAGCTCCAAAACTGGACCAGCCTCGGGAAATGAGCAGTTCTTC	CASSSKTGPASGNEQFF
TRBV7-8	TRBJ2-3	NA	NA	TGTGCCAGCAGCTTAAGATCAGGACCCACAGATACGCAGTATTTT	CASSLRSGPTDTQYF